Listed below are T cell receptor beta chains from one sample, sequenced in a study of blood T cell repertoires in COVID-19. The table came from immunoSEQ multiplex PCR; TCRdb's copy has only in-frame clones and leaves some out. The table includes hundreds of thousands of clones, 90% detected once. Sequenced sample: peripheral blood. The receptors stem from a woman aged 18-29 years with acute or convalescent COVID-19. Each CDR3 is given with its conserved first and last residue. The D gene is left open where the match is weak. Only part of the rows carry a size: once, few, many, or a class if the clone is expanded.

V gene,clone size,D gene,J gene,CDR3 protein,CDR3 DNA
TRBV5-1,NA,NA,TRBJ2-2,CASTRDLNTGELFF,TGCGCCAGCACAAGGGACTTAAACACCGGGGAGCTGTTTTTT
TRBV19,NA,NA,TRBJ1-1,CASSDVKRSEAFF,TGTGCCAGTAGTGACGTCAAGAGGAGTGAAGCTTTCTTT
TRBV7-9,NA,TRBD2,TRBJ2-7,CASSLDSGTAYEQYF,TGTGCCAGCAGCTTAGATAGCGGGACGGCCTACGAGCAGTACTTC
TRBV5-4,NA,NA,TRBJ1-4,CASSQGLNEKLFF,TGTGCCAGCAGCCAGGGGCTTAATGAAAAACTGTTTTTT
TRBV11-2,once,NA,TRBJ1-1,CASSLGQGTEAFF,TGTGCCAGCAGCTTAGGCCAGGGAACTGAAGCTTTCTTT
TRBV25-1,NA,NA,TRBJ1-5,CASSTGFPHQPQHF,TGTGCCAGCAGTACAGGGTTTCCCCATCAGCCCCAGCATTTT
TRBV4-1,NA,NA,TRBJ2-7,CASSQGDSVSYEQYF,TGCGCCAGCAGCCAAGGAGACTCTGTTTCCTACGAGCAGTACTTC
TRBV19,once,TRBD1,TRBJ1-5,CASSPGQGITYSNQPQHF,TGTGCCAGTAGCCCGGGACAGGGTATAACTTATAGCAATCAGCCCCAGCATTTT
TRBV5-6,NA,NA,TRBJ1-3,CASSFPEGSGNTIYF,TGTGCCAGCAGCTTCCCGGAGGGCTCTGGAAACACCATATATTTT
TRBV7-9,NA,NA,TRBJ1-1,CASSLQAWSRRGERTEAFF,TGTGCCAGCAGCTTACAGGCGTGGAGTCGTCGGGGAGAGAGGACTGAAGCTTTCTTT
TRBV7-7,NA,NA,TRBJ2-5,CASSLGLPEDQYF,TGTGCCAGCAGCCTGGGACTTCCCGAGGACCAGTACTTC
TRBV19,NA,NA,TRBJ1-5,CASSLGLNQPQHF,TGTGCCAGTAGTCTAGGACTCAATCAGCCCCAGCATTTT
TRBV6-5,NA,NA,TRBJ2-3,CASTPGLPSTDTQYF,TGTGCCAGCACTCCCGGACTACCTAGCACAGATACGCAGTATTTT
TRBV7-3,NA,NA,TRBJ2-3,CASSSPGWDTQYF,TGTGCCAGCAGCTCCCCCGGGTGGGATACGCAGTATTTT
TRBV5-1,NA,TRBD2,TRBJ2-1,CASNSIAGPDEQFF,TGCGCCAGCAACTCAATAGCGGGACCCGATGAGCAGTTCTTC
TRBV20-1,once,NA,TRBJ1-2,CSASVRGGFYGYTF,TGCAGTGCTAGTGTGCGGGGGGGCTTCTATGGCTACACCTTC
TRBV7-3,NA,NA,TRBJ2-3,CASSLRPGDTQYF,TGTGCCAGCAGCTTACGACCCGGGGATACGCAGTATTTT
TRBV30,once,TRBD1,TRBJ1-3,CASTGGPGNTIYF,TGTGCCAGCACAGGGGGACCTGGAAACACCATATATTTT
TRBV18,NA,NA,TRBJ1-1,CASSPQSMNTEAFF,TGTGCCAGCTCACCGCAGTCCATGAACACTGAAGCTTTCTTT
TRBV5-6,NA,NA,TRBJ2-7,CASSLERATAYEQYF,TGTGCCAGCAGCTTGGAAAGGGCGACAGCCTACGAGCAGTACTTC
TRBV30,NA,NA,TRBJ1-3,CAWRKGKSGDTIYF,TGTGCCTGGAGAAAAGGGAAGAGCGGAGACACCATATATTTT
TRBV5-5,NA,NA,TRBJ1-2,CASSPGVYGYTF,TGTGCCAGCAGCCCGGGAGTTTATGGCTACACCTTC
TRBV5-1,NA,NA,TRBJ1-3,CASSFSEQYSGNTIYF,TGCGCCAGCAGCTTCTCGGAGCAATACTCTGGAAACACCATATATTTT
TRBV6-5,NA,NA,TRBJ2-2,CASSYDSYANTGELFF,TGTGCCAGCAGTTACGACAGCTACGCGAACACCGGGGAGCTGTTTTTT
TRBV11-2,NA,NA,TRBJ1-1,CASSSTTGMNTEAFF,TGTGCCAGCAGCTCAACGACGGGGATGAACACTGAAGCTTTCTTT
TRBV30,NA,TRBD1,TRBJ1-2,CARTGTGAYGYTF,TGTGCCAGGACCGGGACAGGGGCCTATGGCTACACCTTC
TRBV7-8,NA,NA,TRBJ1-4,CASSFPGTNEKLFF,TGTGCCAGCAGCTTTCCGGGAACTAATGAAAAACTGTTTTTT
TRBV2,NA,NA,TRBJ1-2,CAGKLWEGYTF,TGTGCCGGAAAACTATGGGAGGGCTACACCTTC
TRBV19,NA,NA,TRBJ2-1,CASSFRAGQPDNEQFF,TGTGCCAGTAGTTTTAGGGCGGGACAGCCGGACAATGAGCAGTTCTTC
TRBV11-2,NA,TRBD1,TRBJ1-1,CASSRIPTGVWTEAFF,TGTGCCAGCAGCCGTATTCCGACAGGGGTTTGGACTGAAGCTTTCTTT
TRBV4-1,NA,TRBD1,TRBJ1-5,CASIVGQLPVSNQPQHF,TGCGCCAGCATCGTGGGACAGCTACCAGTTAGCAATCAGCCCCAGCATTTT
TRBV28,once,TRBD1,TRBJ1-4,CASSLMGQGYVFVTNEKLFF,TGTGCCAGCAGTTTAATGGGACAGGGCTACGTTTTCGTAACTAATGAAAAACTGTTTTTT
TRBV29-1,NA,NA,TRBJ1-2,CSVVLSPRNYGYTF,TGCAGCGTTGTTTTGTCCCCGAGGAACTATGGCTACACCTTC
TRBV7-2,few,NA,TRBJ2-7,CASSLGGESYEQYF,TGTGCCAGCAGCTTAGGGGGGGAGTCCTACGAGCAGTACTTC
TRBV19,NA,NA,TRBJ2-7,CASRKTPYEQYF,TGTGCCAGTAGAAAAACACCCTACGAGCAGTACTTC
TRBV15,NA,NA,TRBJ1-1,CATGRDRQINTEAFF,TGTGCCACCGGCAGAGATCGACAGATAAACACTGAAGCTTTCTTT
TRBV4-2,once,NA,TRBJ2-1,CASSQPHEANEQFF,TGTGCCAGCAGCCAACCCCATGAAGCGAATGAGCAGTTCTTC
TRBV21-1,NA,NA,TRBJ1-5,CASIDRPRQPQHF,TGTGCCAGCATAGACAGGCCGAGACAGCCCCAGCATTTT
TRBV9,NA,NA,TRBJ2-7,CASSVYGDSAYEQYF,TGTGCCAGCAGCGTTTATGGGGACTCTGCCTACGAGCAGTACTTC
TRBV11-2,NA,NA,TRBJ2-7,CASSFGVLYEQYF,TGTGCCAGCAGCTTCGGGGTCCTCTACGAGCAGTACTTC
TRBV30,NA,NA,TRBJ1-2,CASAGGLGYGYTF,TGTGCCTCCGCGGGGGGCTTGGGCTATGGCTACACCTTC
TRBV12-3/TRBV12-4,NA,TRBD1,TRBJ1-2,CASSAGTGYGYTF,TGTGCCAGCAGCGCCGGGACAGGTTATGGCTACACCTTC
TRBV9,NA,NA,TRBJ1-2,CASSVRTFPGDGYTF,TGTGCCAGCAGCGTAAGGACCTTCCCGGGGGATGGCTACACCTTC
TRBV2,NA,TRBD1,TRBJ2-3,CASSERGQGAADTQYF,TGTGCCAGCAGTGAACGGGGACAGGGGGCTGCAGATACGCAGTATTTT
TRBV19,NA,NA,TRBJ2-7,CASSARRGDEQYF,TGTGCCAGTAGTGCCCGCCGGGGAGACGAGCAGTACTTC
TRBV30,NA,NA,TRBJ1-2,CAWSYGGGYTF,TGTGCCTGGAGTTATGGAGGGGGCTACACCTTC